The following is a T cell receptor beta chain sequence with its context. The target antigen is unknown. The assay was immunoSEQ multiplex PCR, and TCRdb's table has in-frame clones only and misses some. The table records about 38,000 clones, approximately 78% of them present only once. In germline, CDR1 is SGHAT, CDR2 FQNNGV. The CDR3 contains 17 residues. V was cut by 5 bases and J by 4 bases, with 23 bases left in between. The data belong to a study of a mutant IDH1 vaccine in newly diagnosed glioma. Study information: Across weeks 1, 3, 5, 7, 11, 15, 19 and 23, patients received a vaccination each time, eight in all.

Time point described: week 5, during vaccination. Vaccine doses each comprised 300 ug of mutant IDH1 20-mer peptide, with topical imiquimod. J is TRBJ1-2 and V is TRBV11-2, with D unclear. Sequenced material: PBMCs, taken from a glioma patient whose treatment included an IDH1 peptide vaccine. The sequence was collected from a man between 35 and 55 years old with glioma. The CDR3 coding sequence is TGTGCCAGCAGCCGAAATAGCGGCCCGGGCACTGGCTATGGCTACACCTTC. Its protein is CASSRNSGPGTGYGYTF.